The entry below gives a single T cell receptor beta chain sequence along with its context. This receptor's antigen is unknown. Per-base qualities were not stored, and no clone one base away is much larger. This entry is derived from a study of blood T cell repertoires in COVID-19 (dated by TCRdb to 2020 to 2022). For the study in its entirety: Collaborator samples came from the United States, Italy and Spain and covered acute and convalescent phases of COVID-19. The prospective study material was composed of cDNA or gDNA derived from T cells, B-cell-depleted T cells, or PBMCs. Deeply sampled blood TCRbeta repertoires from subjects exposed to, actively infected with, or recovered from COVID-19 were included in the dataset. The repertoires were made available in a free public database intended to serve as a resource for research on the immune response to SARS-CoV-2. Samples came from the ongoing ImmuneRACE study (first 160 participants) plus 1,254 subjects from 6 global collaborators. Sample metadata almost always included a de-identified subject ID, COVID-19 status, age in years and sex. Where available, HLA class I and class II types were taken from metadata supplied by the sample provider and were not determined by assay-based typing.

Another Seattle source contributed samples from volunteer blood donors who had recovered from COVID-19. Whole blood was collected in K2EDTA tubes by collaborating institutions according to the institutions' own protocols. Collaborator samples were shipped for TCRbeta analysis as frozen whole blood, isolated PBMCs, or DNA extracted from either sample type. The immunoSEQ Assay, a bias-controlled multiplex PCR, was used to amplify TCRbeta CDR3 regions from genomic DNA. The original methods were these. The number of nucleated cells in each sample was estimated from the amplification of reference gene primers within the assay. To quantify the absolute abundance of each unique TCRbeta CDR3 rearrangement, sequence reads were collapsed and filtered. For each sample, productive Simpson clonality was calculated by taking the square root of Simpson's diversity index across productive rearrangements. TCRdb provides this immuneACCESS table in a form limited to in-frame rearrangements. Some clones are lacking; in checked studies, under half of them reflect an unresolved V gene, and why the rest are absent is not known. The V and J calls and clone size come from that table; D and trimming were worked out from the DNA. The sample contains roughly 340,000 clones, about 90% of them found a single time. The ten biggest clones cover approximately 3.5% of the sample.

Unmatched junction bases come to 2, with V trimmed by 2 bases and J by 5 bases. Including cysteine and phenylalanine, the CDR3 has 14 amino acids. CDR3 DNA only is kept here, 42 bases in frame from base 1. According to the germline V gene, CDR1 reads SGDLS and CDR2 reads YYNGEE. The research as a whole found: How much clinical and demographic metadata was included differed by source and by participant, and the metadata was provided uncurated.

The V and J genes are TRBV9 and TRBJ2-1; TRBD2 agrees with 9 junctional bases. This TCR came from a woman between 18 and 29 years old who had recovered from COVID-19. Sequenced material: peripheral blood. The CDR3 amino acid sequence is: CASSVLAGNNEQFF. The bases are TGTGCCAGCAGCGTTCTAGCGGGGAACAATGAGCAGTTCTTC. Full variable domain (CDR3 extended with the reference TRBV9 and TRBJ2-1 proteins): DSGVTQTPKHLITATGQRVTLRCSPRSGDLSVYWYQQSLDQGLQFLIQYYNGEERAKGNILERFSAQQFPDLHSELNLSSLELGDSALYFCASSVLAGNNEQFFGPGTRLTVL.